The 8 T cell receptor beta chains presented below share a single source sample, sequenced in a study of siplizumab effects on memory and regulatory T cells. Produced via immunoSEQ multiplex PCR; TCRdb's table is partial and in-frame only. The data show about 110,000 clones, with 85% to 95% seen just once and about 0.34% held by the top ten. The specimen sequenced was CD4+ T cells sorted from blood. The receptor set was obtained from a human donor in good health.

The genes are TRBV18 and TRBJ1-1; possible D gene TRBD1, 6 bases. The V end was cut by 3 bases, the J end by 0 bases, with 11 bases between. Looked up from germline, CDR1 is KGHSH and CDR2 is LQKENI. The CDR3 is 15 residues long. CDR3 nucleotides: TGTGCCAGCTCACCGTATGGACAGCTGAACACTGAAGCTTTCTTT. This translates into CASSPYGQLNTEAFF.

The CDR3 here is CASSPRGQREWNEQFF. For the CDR3, the DNA is TGCGCCAGCAGCCCGAGGGGGCAGCGGGAGTGGAATGAGCAGTTCTTC. This chain links TRBV4-3 with TRBJ2-1, with TRBD2 as a possible D gene (8 bases). The germline CDR1 and CDR2 sequences are LGHNA and YSLEER. The CDR3 is 16 residues long. Between the trimmed V and J ends, which lost 4 bases and 7 bases, there was a span of 20 bases.

The chain recombines TRBV11-2 with TRBJ1-1; no definite D call. Germline V gives CDR1 SGHAT, CDR2 FQNNGV. Trimming left V 10 bases short and J 1 base short, with 13 bases between. This CDR3 spans 13 amino acids. The DNA of the CDR3 is TGTGCCACCCGCCGGCCCCAGAACACTGAAGCTTTCTTT. It yields the protein CATRRPQNTEAFF. Full variable domain (missing parts from reference TRBV11-2 and TRBJ1-1): EAGVAQSPRYKIIEKRQSVAFWCNPISGHATLYWYQQILGQGPKLLIQFQNNGVVDDSQLPKDRFSAERLKGVDSTLKIQPAKLEDSAVYLCATRRPQNTEAFFGQGTRLTVV.

The chain combines TRBV9 with TRBJ2-5; perhaps TRBD1 as D (6 bases). The CDR3 has 16 residues. Per the germline V gene, CDR1 is SGDLS and CDR2 is YYNGEE. The V end lost 0 bases, the J end lost 1 base, and 13 bases lay between the germline ends. This CDR3 reads CASSVGDIRSQETQYF. The DNA of the CDR3 is TGTGCCAGCAGCGTAGGGGACATTAGATCCCAAGAGACCCAGTACTTC. The full variable domain, its missing parts supplied by reference TRBV9 and TRBJ2-5, is DSGVTQTPKHLITATGQRVTLRCSPRSGDLSVYWYQQSLDQGLQFLIQYYNGEERAKGNILERFSAQQFPDLHSELNLSSLELGDSALYFCASSVGDIRSQETQYFGPGTRLLVL.

The chain uses TRBV4-1 and TRBJ2-7, with 8 bases matching TRBD1. Germline CDR1 is MGHRA and CDR2 is YSYEKL. Trimming removed 4 bases from V and 3 bases from J; junction bases left unmatched: 8. The CDR3 has 15 amino acids. The DNA of the CDR3 is TGCGCCAGCAGCCGGGGGACAGGAAAAGACTACGAGCAGTACTTC. Its translation: CASSRGTGKDYEQYF.

This chain connects TRBV4-1 to TRBJ1-5; D is unclear. V gave up 3 bases and J gave up 4 bases, with 16 bases separating them. This CDR3 has 16 residues. Germline V gives CDR1 MGHRA, CDR2 YSYEKL. The chain's CDR3 is CASSHPLRGVNQPQHF. The DNA for the CDR3 is TGCGCCAGCAGCCACCCCTTACGCGGGGTAAATCAGCCCCAGCATTTT.

This clone was seen a few times. The chain uses TRBV4-2 and TRBJ1-1; D unresolved. Trimming removed 1 base from V and 1 base from J, with 7 bases in between. Germline loops: CDR1 LGHNA, CDR2 YNFKEQ. The CDR3 length is 14 residues. The CDR3 DNA sequence: TGTGCCAGCAGCCAAGTATTAGGGAACACTGAAGCTTTCTTT. Encoded protein: CASSQVLGNTEAFF.

The rearrangement links TRBV23-1 to TRBJ2-7; perhaps TRBD1 as D (6 bases). TRBV23-1 is an open reading frame whose function is uncertain. The CDR3 contains 16 residues. V lost 0 bases, J lost 2 bases, and 14 bases lay in between. The CDR3 loop is CASSQSGQGNTYEQYF. The DNA for the CDR3 is TGCGCCAGCAGTCAATCGGGGCAGGGGAACACCTACGAGCAGTACTTC.